What follows are 29 T cell receptor beta chains derived from one specimen sequenced in a study of technical replicates of blood from several donors. TCRdb's table, derived via immunoSEQ multiplex PCR, lists solely in-frame clones and lacks some. Among approximately 82,000 clones listed, around 94% were seen once. The sequenced material came from T cells isolated from PBMCs. These TCRs come from a human donor in good health.

The gene calls are TRBV29-1 and TRBJ2-2, with 8 bases matching TRBD2. The length of the CDR3 is 16 residues. V shed 6 bases, J shed 0 bases, and the junction held 9 bases outside the gene matches. CDR1 is SQVTM and CDR2 is ANQGSEA in the germline V gene. This CDR3 is CSVYPTGGPNTGELFF. CDR3 nucleotides: TGCAGCGTCTACCCTACGGGAGGGCCGAACACCGGGGAGCTGTTTTTT.

V and J are TRBV5-1 and TRBJ1-2, with D perhaps matching TRBD1 (5 bases). The CDR3 has 19 residues. Trimming cost V 3 bases and J 0 bases, with 24 bases left between them. Per germline, CDR1 SGHRS and CDR2 YFSETQ. CDR3 coding DNA: TGCGCCAGCAGCTGGGGCACGCCCCTATCCAGCTGGGCTAACTATGGCTACACCTTC. It is translated as CASSWGTPLSSWANYGYTF.

The chain joins TRBV27 to TRBJ2-2; D is unresolved. This CDR3 is 14 amino acids long. Trimming removed 2 bases at V and 5 bases at J, with 9 bases between. Looked up from germline, CDR1 is MNHEY and CDR2 is SMNVEV (reference sequence). CDR3 sequence: CASSLVRTTGELFF. The CDR3 bases are TGTGCCAGCAGTTTAGTCCGCACTACCGGGGAGCTGTTTTTT.

In this sample, this clone turned up once. The rearrangement joins TRBV7-6 to TRBJ2-2, with 8 positions matching TRBD2. Trimming took 1 base from V and 4 from J; bases not matched to a gene: 2. The germline V gene has CDR1 SGHVS and CDR2 FNYEAQ. This CDR3 spans 15 amino acids. This CDR3 reads CASSLGGRSTGELFF. In DNA form, the CDR3 reads TGTGCCAGCAGCTTAGGCGGGAGGTCCACCGGGGAGCTGTTTTTT.

This clone occurred once. This sequence joins TRBV10-3 and TRBJ1-2; 10 bases line up with TRBD1. With V trimmed by 4 bases and J by 1 base, 3 bases remained unmatched. In germline, CDR1 is ENHRY, CDR2 SYGVKD. The CDR3 is 15 residues long. The CDR3 sequence is CAISADRGLNYGYTF. CDR3 sequence (DNA): TGTGCCATCAGTGCCGACAGGGGGCTTAACTATGGCTACACCTTC.

The chain combines TRBV30 with TRBJ2-5; 8 nucleotides line up with TRBD2. CDR3 length: 12 amino acids. With V trimmed by 7 bases and J by 1 base, 2 bases remained unmatched. The V gene's germline CDR1 is GTSNPN and CDR2 SVGIG (reference sequence). The chain's CDR3 is CAYTSGQETQYF. The CDR3 region has the DNA TGTGCCTACACTAGCGGCCAAGAGACCCAGTACTTC.

V is TRBV4-1 and J is TRBJ2-1; tentative D call: TRBD2 (6 bases). Germline CDR1 MGHRA, CDR2 YSYEKL. This CDR3 comprises 16 residues. The V gene lost 4 bases and the J gene lost 0 bases, with 13 bases spanning the gap. CDR3 sequence: CASSPRLAVSYNEQFF. The CDR3 DNA sequence: TGCGCCAGCAGCCCCCGATTAGCGGTCTCCTACAATGAGCAGTTCTTC.

The chain joins TRBV28 to TRBJ2-1; D unresolved. V was trimmed by 6 bases and J by 2 bases, leaving 14 bases between them. This CDR3 has 15 amino acids. Germline CDR1 reads MDHEN; CDR2 reads SYDVKM. CDR3 coding DNA: TGTGCCAGCAGGTCGTGGGCTCCCACCTACAATGAGCAGTTCTTC. Its translation: CASRSWAPTYNEQFF. The whole variable domain, remainder taken from reference TRBV28 and TRBJ2-1, is DVKVTQSSRYLVKRTGEKVFLECVQDMDHENMFWYRQDPGLGLRLIYFSYDVKMKEKGDIPEGYSVSREKKERFSLILESASTNQTSMYLCASRSWAPTYNEQFFGPGTRLTVL.

The chain carries TRBV6-1 and TRBJ2-7, with D tentatively TRBD2 (5 bases). Per the germline V gene, CDR1 is MNHNS and CDR2 is SASEGT. V dropped 5 bases and J dropped 2 bases, with 10 bases sitting between them. The CDR3 totals 13 residues. CDR3 sequence: CASSHSGTYEQYF. The CDR3 DNA follows: TGTGCCAGCAGTCACTCGGGGACCTACGAGCAGTACTTC.

This clone was seen only a few times. V and J are TRBV30 and TRBJ1-1; no definite D call. This CDR3 has 14 amino acids. V was trimmed by 0 bases and J by 3 bases, leaving 11 bases between them. Germline V CDR1 and CDR2: GTSNPN, SVGIG (reference sequence). The CDR3 loop reads CAWSVSIRDTEAFF. CDR3 nucleotides: TGTGCCTGGAGTGTCTCCATCCGGGACACTGAAGCTTTCTTT.

The chain employs TRBV11-2 and TRBJ2-7, with 11 bases lining up with TRBD2. CDR3 length: 14 amino acids. J was trimmed by 2 bases and V by 6 bases; bases with no gene match: 3. Germline CDR1 SGHAT, CDR2 FQNNGV. The CDR3 region is CASRKTSGTYEQYF. CDR3 nucleotide sequence: TGTGCCAGCAGAAAGACTAGCGGGACCTACGAGCAGTACTTC.

This chain uses TRBV25-1 with TRBJ1-2, with a tentative D call TRBD1 (5 bases). Germline assignment: CDR1 MGHDK and CDR2 SYGVNS. There are 14 residues in the CDR3. V was shortened by 4 bases and J by 1 base, with 10 bases between the two germline ends. In DNA, the CDR3 is TGTGCCAGCAGTGGGTCGACAGTTAACTATGGCTACACCTTC. It encodes CASSGSTVNYGYTF.

This chain joins TRBV5-1 and TRBJ1-4; 7 nucleotides line up with TRBD1. The CDR3 totals 17 residues. Germline CDR1 and CDR2: SGHRS and YFSETQ. V shed 0 bases, J shed 0 bases, and the junction held 5 bases outside the gene matches. The CDR3 DNA reads as TGCGCCAGCAGCTTGGAAGGACAGGCTCCAACTAATGAAAAACTGTTTTTT. Translating gives CASSLEGQAPTNEKLFF.

This chain uses TRBV14 with TRBJ1-6; D gene unclear. Looked up from germline, CDR1 is SGHDN and CDR2 is FVKESK. Trimming shortened V by 3 bases and J by 8 bases, and 11 bases separated the two germline ends. CDR3 size: 14 residues. The CDR3 spells CASSHTEGDSPLHF. Here the CDR3 DNA reads TGTGCCAGCAGCCATACCGAAGGAGATTCACCCCTCCACTTT.

J is TRBJ1-3 and V is TRBV9; TRBD1 matches at 7 bases. CDR1 is SGDLS and CDR2 is YYNGEE in the germline V gene. V dropped 2 bases and J dropped 3; count of bases not matched to a gene: 8. The CDR3 covers 16 residues. The CDR3 here is CASSVSGGFDGNTIYF. In DNA, the CDR3 is TGTGCCAGCAGCGTTTCAGGGGGTTTCGATGGAAACACCATATATTTT. The complete variable domain, with remaining parts taken from reference TRBV9 and TRBJ1-3, reads DSGVTQTPKHLITATGQRVTLRCSPRSGDLSVYWYQQSLDQGLQFLIQYYNGEERAKGNILERFSAQQFPDLHSELNLSSLELGDSALYFCASSVSGGFDGNTIYFGEGSWLTVV.

The V call is TRBV6-5, the J call TRBJ1-5; 8 nucleotides match TRBD1. Germline assignment: CDR1 MNHEY and CDR2 SVGAGI. V was clipped by 5 bases and J by 6 bases; unmatched bases: 6. The CDR3 sequence is 14 residues long. The CDR3 DNA sequence: TGTGCCAGCAGTCACGGACAGGGCGGTCAGCCCCAGCATTTT. Translating it yields CASSHGQGGQPQHF.

This chain links TRBV15 with TRBJ2-4, with 7 bases that match TRBD1. Germline V gene sequence: CDR1 LNHNV, CDR2 YYDKDF (reference sequence). This CDR3 is 13 amino acids long. With V trimmed by 6 bases and J by 7 bases, 6 bases remained unmatched. CDR3 DNA: TGTGCCACCAGGGTCGAGGGGGCGAACATTCAGTACTTC. It translates to CATRVEGANIQYF. Full variable domain (rest looked up from reference TRBV15 and TRBJ2-4): DAMVIQNPRYQVTQFGKPVTLSCSQTLNHNVMYWYQQKSSQAPKLLFHYYDKDFNNEADTPDNFQSRRPNTSFCFLDIRSPGLGDTAMYLCATRVEGANIQYFGAGTRLSVL.

This clone appeared once. V and J are TRBV28 and TRBJ1-2, with 8 bases fitting TRBD1. The germline V gene has CDR1 MDHEN and CDR2 SYDVKM. V was pared by 4 bases and J by 4 bases, with 5 bases of the junction left unmatched. The CDR3 has 14 residues. The CDR3 spells CASSYQGAPYGYTF. The DNA of the CDR3 is TGTGCCAGCAGTTACCAGGGGGCTCCCTATGGCTACACCTTC.

The rearrangement uses TRBV7-9 and TRBJ2-1; possibly TRBD2 for D (5 bases). The CDR3 spans 15 residues. The V end was cut by 5 bases, the J end by 0 bases, with 11 bases between. From germline, CDR1 is SEHNR and CDR2 FQNEAQ (reference sequence). CDR3: CASSEAESSYNEQFF. The CDR3 nucleotides read TGTGCCAGCAGCGAAGCGGAAAGCTCCTACAATGAGCAGTTCTTC.

The chain combines TRBV30 with TRBJ2-2; D not resolved. Trimming left V 4 bases short and J 2 bases short, with 8 bases between. Germline values: CDR1 GTSNPN, CDR2 SVGIG (reference sequence). The CDR3 covers 13 residues. The CDR3 bases are TGTGCCTGGATAGTGGTTAACACCGGGGAGCTGTTTTTT. It yields the protein CAWIVVNTGELFF.

The chain employs TRBV29-1 and TRBJ1-1; TRBD1 is a possible D gene (6 bases). Germline-derived CDR1 and CDR2 are SQVTM and ANQGSEA. The CDR3 spans 14 residues. Trimming removed 1 base at V and 1 base at J, with 10 bases between. The CDR3 bases are TGCAGCGTTGAAGCGTGGGGACAGAACACTGAAGCTTTCTTT. It is translated as CSVEAWGQNTEAFF.

The J gene is TRBJ2-1, the V gene TRBV19; TRBD2 matches at 9 bases. The germline V gene has CDR1 LNHDA and CDR2 SQIVND (reference sequence). The trim removed 4 bases at V and 4 bases at J, leaving 8 bases unmatched. There are 16 residues in the CDR3. CDR3 in DNA: TGTGCCAGTAGTACCGGAGATAGCGGGAGTTACAATGAGCAGTTCTTC. Protein sequence: CASSTGDSGSYNEQFF.

The chain couples TRBV7-6 to TRBJ2-7; a weak D match, TRBD1 (7 bases). The V and J ends lost 5 bases and 6 bases respectively, with 20 bases between them. The CDR3 loop spans 15 amino acids. Germline V gives CDR1 SGHVS, CDR2 FNYEAQ. In DNA form, the CDR3 reads TGTGCCAGCAGCAGCAGGGGGGTGCTGCGGGGCGAGCAGTACTTC. Its translation: CASSSRGVLRGEQYF.

The V gene is TRBV28, the J gene TRBJ2-7, with D tentatively TRBD2 (6 bases). V dropped 3 bases and J dropped 2 bases, with 11 bases sitting between them. This CDR3 spans 14 amino acids. Per germline, CDR1 MDHEN and CDR2 SYDVKM. This CDR3 reads CASSFGGAAYEQYF. The CDR3 DNA follows: TGTGCCAGCAGTTTCGGCGGGGCCGCCTACGAGCAGTACTTC.

CDR3 residues: CASSYVAEETQYF. The CDR3 coding sequence is TGTGCCAGCAGTTACGTGGCAGAAGAGACCCAGTACTTC. The genes are TRBV6-5 and TRBJ2-5; D gene unclear. This CDR3 spans 13 amino acids. Germline lookup yields CDR1 MNHEY and CDR2 SVGAGI. V lost 2 bases to trimming and J lost 3 bases, with 7 bases between them.

This clone was seen once. This rearrangement joins TRBV5-1 to TRBJ2-1; the match to TRBD1 covers 9 bases. V shed 4 bases and J 1 base; nucleotides not matched to a gene: 6. The CDR3 loop spans 16 amino acids. Germline V gene sequence: CDR1 SGHRS, CDR2 YFSETQ. In DNA, the CDR3 is TGCGCCAGCAGCCGATCGGACAGGGGTTCCTACAATGAGCAGTTCTTC. Its translation is CASSRSDRGSYNEQFF.

In regard to this clone: The junction shows a germline mismatch at one end, possibly a read error. The V call is TRBV7-7, the J call TRBJ2-5, with TRBD1 matching over 8 bases. The CDR3 has 13 amino acids. The germline gives CDR1 SSHAT, CDR2 FNYEAQ (reference sequence). CDR3 bases: TGTGCTAGCAGCCTTGGACAGGGAGAGACCCAGTACTTC. Its translation is CASSLGQGETQYF.

The rearrangement joins TRBV10-3 to TRBJ1-1, with D possibly matching TRBD1 (5 bases). This CDR3 is 15 amino acids long. The V end lost 0 bases, the J end lost 4 bases, and 12 bases lay between the germline ends. Looked up from germline, CDR1 is ENHRY and CDR2 is SYGVKD. CDR3 DNA sequence: TGTGCCATCAGTGAGTCCTCCTCAAGGGGCACTGAAGCTTTCTTT. Its translation is CAISESSSRGTEAFF.

V gene TRBV19 combines with J gene TRBJ2-1, with TRBD1 matching over 7 bases. The CDR3 length is 20 residues. V shed 0 bases and J 5 bases; nucleotides not matched to a gene: 19. Germline values: CDR1 LNHDA, CDR2 SQIVND (reference sequence). The CDR3 is CASSIDPGTVPLYRNNEQFF. As DNA, the CDR3 is TGTGCCAGTAGTATAGATCCGGGGACAGTCCCTCTCTATAGGAACAATGAGCAGTTCTTC.